This T cell receptor (beta chain) was recovered during a study of blood T cell repertoires in COVID-19. Study information: The samples span acute and convalescent COVID-19 from the United States, Italy and Spain. Sources were T cells, B-cell-depleted T cells, or PBMCs; the material itself was cDNA or gDNA.

Authors' processing steps: By means of reference gene primer amplification, nucleated cell counts were estimated. Data came from immunoSEQ multiplex PCR; TCRdb stores just in-frame clones and leaves some out. V, J and clone size are taken as reported in that table, and D and trimming were inferred from the DNA itself. The table lists about 89,000 clones, 80% of them singletons, with about 19% in the top ten. V gave up 0 bases and J gave up 3 bases; unmatched junction bases: 4. There are 16 residues in the CDR3. The germline V gene encodes CDR1 MNHEY and CDR2 SMNVEV (reference sequence). The specimen was peripheral blood. The source is a woman aged 80 or older with acute or convalescent COVID-19. The rearrangement links TRBV27 to TRBJ1-5, with 8 bases matching TRBD1. The CDR3 here is CASSLSTGGNNQPQHF. The CDR3 DNA reads TGTGCCAGCAGTTTATCCACAGGGGGTAACAATCAGCCCCAGCATTTT.